These 22 T cell receptor beta chains came from one sample sequenced in a study of T-cell reconstitution after alpha-beta-depleted transplantation in children. The library targeted TCRbeta and was prepared with unique molecular identifiers. Each CDR3 protein gets one entry after TCRdb re-called the PCR reads with MiXCR. The sample contains around 580,000 distinct CDR3 sequences, 25% to 30% of which appear only once. This sample comprised PBMCs, obtained before TCRalphabeta/CD19-depleted stem cell transplant. These receptors came from a boy in the first two years of life with Wiskott-Aldrich syndrome, due to receive a stem cell transplant.

This chain connects TRBV28 to TRBJ1-3; 10 bases fit TRBD1. Germline trimming cut 5 bases from V and 4 bases from J; bases unmatched to any gene: 8. Germline V lookup: CDR1 MDHEN, CDR2 SYDVKM. The CDR3 spans 16 residues. Here the CDR3 reads CASSGPGTGAGNTIYF. The CDR3 DNA sequence: TGTGCCAGCAGTGGCCCCGGGACAGGGGCGGGAAACACCATATATTTT.

The CDR3 DNA is TGTGCCACCACGAGCGAACAGAACACTGAAGCTTTCTTT. Translating gives CATTSEQNTEAFF. This rearrangement joins TRBV28 to TRBJ1-1; the D is unclear. Trimming cost V 10 bases and J 1 base, with 13 bases left between them. Germline assignment: CDR1 MDHEN and CDR2 SYDVKM. This CDR3 contains 13 residues.

This chain joins TRBV20-1 and TRBJ2-1; 8 bases fit TRBD2. V lost 2 bases and J lost 6; bases outside the gene matches: 6. Looked up from germline, CDR1 is DFQATT and CDR2 is SNEGSKA (reference sequence). CDR3 size: 14 residues. Here the CDR3 reads CSARFWTSFNEQFF. CDR3 DNA: TGCAGTGCTAGATTTTGGACTAGCTTCAATGAGCAGTTCTTC.

V usage is TRBV20-1 and J usage is TRBJ2-3; 9 nucleotides agree with TRBD2. This CDR3 spans 17 amino acids. V lost 6 bases and J lost 3; bases outside the gene matches: 16. The V gene's germline CDR1 is DFQATT and CDR2 SNEGSKA (reference sequence). Written as DNA, the CDR3 is TGCAGTGCAAAACCGGGACTAGCCGAGATCCGTACAGATACGCAGTATTTT. This sequence encodes CSAKPGLAEIRTDTQYF.

The chain is built from TRBV4-1 and TRBJ2-1; 9 nucleotides align to TRBD1. This CDR3 region has 15 residues. The germline gives CDR1 MGHRA, CDR2 YSYEKL. Trimming at V came to 0 bases and at J to 5 bases, leaving 2 bases not matched to a gene. For the CDR3, the DNA is TGCGCCAGCAGCCAAGATAACAGGGGGCACAATGAGCAGTTCTTC. This gives the protein CASSQDNRGHNEQFF.

V is TRBV20-1 and J is TRBJ2-5, with 8 bases aligning to TRBD1. The length of the CDR3 is 13 residues. From germline, CDR1 is DFQATT and CDR2 SNEGSKA (reference sequence). J lost 0 bases, V lost 5 bases, and 2 bases had no gene match. CDR3 coding DNA: TGCAGTGCTTGGGGACAGGACCAAGAGACCCAGTACTTC. Its translation: CSAWGQDQETQYF.

The V call is TRBV7-6, the J call TRBJ2-7, with 10 positions matching TRBD1. The V gene end was trimmed by 2 bases and the J gene end by 2 bases; junction bases not matched to a gene: 9. CDR3 size: 17 residues. The germline gives CDR1 SGHVS, CDR2 FNYEAQ. The CDR3 is CASSLIFYGTGAYEQYF. The CDR3, as DNA: TGTGCCAGCAGCTTAATCTTTTACGGGACAGGGGCCTACGAGCAGTACTTC.

In this sample, this clonotype turned up a few times. The chain recombines TRBV5-1 with TRBJ2-3; 14 bases align to TRBD2. The CDR3 is 19 residues long. J gave up 4 bases and V 0 bases, and 10 bases lay outside the gene matches. Germline assignment: CDR1 SGHRS and CDR2 YFSETQ. CDR3 residues: CASSLENTGLAGVPDTQYF. CDR3 sequence (DNA): TGCGCCAGCAGCTTGGAGAATACGGGACTAGCGGGAGTGCCAGATACGCAGTATTTT.

V and J are TRBV9 and TRBJ2-2, with D possibly TRBD2 on 6 matching bases. The germline V gene encodes CDR1 SGDLS and CDR2 YYNGEE. The V and J ends lost 6 bases and 5 bases respectively, with 11 bases between them. CDR3 length equals 13 residues. CDR3 DNA sequence: TGTGCCAGCAAATACGGAGGGACCGGGGAGCTGTTTTTT. It codes for CASKYGGTGELFF.

This clonotype has just a few counts. The rearrangement joins TRBV2 to TRBJ1-1; no reliable D call. The germline V gene has CDR1 SNHLY and CDR2 FYNNEI. This CDR3 region has 14 residues. V gave up 9 bases and J gave up 0 bases, with 14 bases separating them. The DNA of the CDR3 is TGTGCCAGACGGAATCTTCTGATGAACACTGAAGCTTTCTTT. It is translated as CARRNLLMNTEAFF.

The chain carries TRBV3-1 and TRBJ2-1; D is ambiguous. CDR3 size: 11 residues. CDR1 is LGHDT, CDR2 YNNKEL, per germline (reference sequence). Trimming stripped 5 bases from V and 9 bases from J, with 8 bases between. The CDR3 nucleotides are TGTGCCAGCAGCTATCAAAGTGAGCAGTTCTTC. Its translation: CASSYQSEQFF.

This clonotype has a handful of counts. CDR3 amino acids: CASSQRTGGNIQYF. The CDR3 DNA follows: TGTGCCAGCAGCCAACGGACAGGCGGGAACATTCAGTACTTC. V is TRBV14 and J is TRBJ2-4; 7 positions agree with TRBD1. Germline V lookup: CDR1 SGHDN, CDR2 FVKESK. This CDR3 spans 14 amino acids. The V and J ends lost 2 bases and 7 bases, in that order; junction bases with no gene match: 5.

The chain is built from TRBV27 and TRBJ1-5; no firm D call. Deletions cut 5 bases from V and 6 bases from J, with 14 bases between. From germline, CDR1 is MNHEY and CDR2 SMNVEV (reference sequence). The CDR3 covers 14 residues. The chain's CDR3 is CASSPARARQPQHF. In nucleotides, the CDR3 is TGTGCCAGCAGTCCCGCCCGCGCTCGTCAGCCCCAGCATTTT.

This clonotype has just one count. The chain is built from TRBV28 and TRBJ2-1, with D possibly TRBD1 on 6 matching bases. Trimming pared 2 bases from V and 9 bases from J, leaving 8 bases between. This CDR3 contains 12 residues. Germline V CDR1 and CDR2: MDHEN, SYDVKM. Written as DNA, the CDR3 is TGTGCCAGCAGTTTAAGGGGGTTTGAGCAGTTCTTC. Amino acid sequence: CASSLRGFEQFF.

The chain uses TRBV14 and TRBJ1-1; D might be TRBD1 (5 bases). The V gene's germline CDR1 is SGHDN and CDR2 FVKESK. V was pared by 4 bases and J by 8 bases, with 17 bases between. This CDR3 is 14 amino acids long. DNA of the CDR3: TGTGCCAGCAGCCGCCTTAGGAAGGGGACCGAAGCTTTCTTT. Encoded protein: CASSRLRKGTEAFF. The full variable domain, in which reference TRBV14 and TRBJ1-1 provide the parts outside the CDR3, is EAGVTQFPSHSVIEKGQTVTLRCDPISGHDNLYWYRRVMGKEIKFLLHFVKESKQDESGMPNNRFLAERTGGTYSTLKVQPAELEDSGVYFCASSRLRKGTEAFFGQGTRLTVV.

CDR3 sequence (DNA): TGCGCCAGCAGCTCGGCAGGTCTTAACACCGGGGAGCTGTTTTTT. This gives the protein CASSSAGLNTGELFF. The V gene is TRBV5-1, the J gene TRBJ2-2; D is undetermined. V lost 3 bases, J lost 2 bases, and 11 bases lay in between. The CDR3 length is 15 residues. Germline lookup yields CDR1 SGHRS and CDR2 YFSETQ.

This clonotype was seen more than once but under ten times. This rearrangement joins TRBV7-9 to TRBJ2-5; TRBD1 aligns across 9 bases. The CDR3 runs 15 residues. J gave up 0 bases and V 1 base, and 0 bases lay outside the gene matches. The germline gives CDR1 SEHNR, CDR2 FQNEAQ (reference sequence). CDR3 region: CASSLGDRDQETQYF. CDR3 sequence (DNA): TGTGCCAGCAGCTTAGGGGACAGGGACCAAGAGACCCAGTACTTC.

There are a few counts of this clonotype. The J gene is TRBJ1-2, the V gene TRBV12-3 or TRBV12-4; 8 bases line up with TRBD1. The V gene end was trimmed by 1 base and the J gene end by 8 bases; junction bases not matched to a gene: 3. This CDR3 is 13 amino acids long. The CDR3 here is CASSLGTGLGYTF. CDR3 nucleotide sequence: TGTGCCAGCAGTTTAGGGACAGGGCTCGGCTACACCTTC.

The J gene is TRBJ2-7, the V gene TRBV29-1, with 13 bases lining up with TRBD2. The germline V gene encodes CDR1 SQVTM and CDR2 ANQGSEA. V was pared by 6 bases and J by 8 bases, with 10 bases of the junction left unmatched. CDR3 size: 14 residues. CDR3 DNA: TGCAGCGTGAGACCCGGGACTAGCGGGATTAAGCAGTACTTC. It translates to CSVRPGTSGIKQYF.

This clonotype was seen only a few times. This chain links TRBV20-1 with TRBJ2-5; 8 bases are a match to TRBD2. The J segment lost 5 bases and the V segment lost 3 bases, leaving 11 bases of the junction unmatched. The CDR3 has 15 amino acids. Germline CDR1 reads DFQATT; CDR2 reads SNEGSKA (reference sequence). CDR3 amino acids: CSASVLAGGRETQYF. CDR3 in DNA: TGCAGTGCTAGTGTATTGGCGGGAGGAAGGGAGACCCAGTACTTC.

In its sample, this clonotype was seen a few times. The chain employs TRBV18 and TRBJ2-1; the match to TRBD2 covers 8 bases. V trimming: 2 bases; J trimming: 7 bases; junction bases outside the gene matches: 13. Germline V gives CDR1 KGHSH, CDR2 LQKENI. The CDR3 runs to 17 residues. The CDR3 bases are TGTGCCAGCTCACCAAAGACCGGGACTAGTTTTGTTAATGAGCAGTTCTTC. Its translation is CASSPKTGTSFVNEQFF.

This clonotype was detected a few times. The CDR3 sequence: CSASGVTSGKVDEQYF. The CDR3, as DNA: TGCAGTGCTAGTGGGGTAACTAGCGGGAAGGTTGACGAGCAGTACTTC. V is TRBV20-1 and J is TRBJ2-7, with 10 bases matching TRBD2. Germline lookup yields CDR1 DFQATT and CDR2 SNEGSKA (reference sequence). This CDR3 is built from 16 residues. V was pared by 3 bases and J by 5 bases, with 13 bases of the junction left unmatched.